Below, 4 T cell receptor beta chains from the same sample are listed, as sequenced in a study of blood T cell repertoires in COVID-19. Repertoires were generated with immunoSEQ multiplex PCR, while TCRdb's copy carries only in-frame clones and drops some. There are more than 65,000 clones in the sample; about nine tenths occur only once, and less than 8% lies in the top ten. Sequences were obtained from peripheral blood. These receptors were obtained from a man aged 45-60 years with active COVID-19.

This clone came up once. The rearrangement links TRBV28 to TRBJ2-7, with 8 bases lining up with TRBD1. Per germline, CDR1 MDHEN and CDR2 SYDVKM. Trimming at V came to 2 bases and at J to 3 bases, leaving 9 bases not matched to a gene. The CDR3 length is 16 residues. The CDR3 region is CASSLGGGQAYYEQYF. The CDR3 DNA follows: TGTGCCAGCAGTTTAGGAGGGGGACAGGCGTACTACGAGCAGTACTTC.

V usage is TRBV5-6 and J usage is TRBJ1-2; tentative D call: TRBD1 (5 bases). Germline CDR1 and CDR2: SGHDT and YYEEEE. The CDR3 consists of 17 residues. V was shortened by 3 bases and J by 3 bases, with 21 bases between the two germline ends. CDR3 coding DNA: TGTGCCAGCAGCTCGGTAGAGGTCCAAACGGGGGACTATGGCTACACCTTC. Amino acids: CASSSVEVQTGDYGYTF.

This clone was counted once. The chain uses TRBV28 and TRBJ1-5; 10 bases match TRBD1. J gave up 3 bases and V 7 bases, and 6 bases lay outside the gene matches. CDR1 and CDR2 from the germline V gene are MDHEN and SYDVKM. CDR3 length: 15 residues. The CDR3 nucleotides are TGTGCCAGCACCTGGCGACAGGGGGCCAATCAGCCCCAGCATTTT. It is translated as CASTWRQGANQPQHF.

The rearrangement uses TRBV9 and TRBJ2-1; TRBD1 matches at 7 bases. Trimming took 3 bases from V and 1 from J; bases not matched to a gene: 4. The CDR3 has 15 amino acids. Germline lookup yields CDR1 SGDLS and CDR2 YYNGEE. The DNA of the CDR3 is TGTGCCAGCAGCGCAACAGGGGTATCCTACAATGAGCAGTTCTTC. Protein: CASSATGVSYNEQFF.